This T cell receptor beta chain originates from a study of T cell changes during pregnancy in multiple sclerosis. This CDR3 has 13 amino acids. Trimming at V came to 3 bases and at J to 7 bases, leaving 6 bases not matched to a gene. Per the germline V gene, CDR1 is MDHEN and CDR2 is SYDVKM. Sequencing was performed with immunoSEQ multiplex PCR; in TCRdb, only in-frame clones are kept and a portion is missing. The sample contains about 50,000 clones, around 90% of which appear only once. This receptor was taken from a female donor in good health, enrolled as a control in a pregnancy study. The chain links TRBV28 to TRBJ2-7; TRBD2 aligns across 7 bases. The sample in question was CD4+ T cells from peripheral blood mononuclear cells, obtained after pregnancy. The CDR3, as DNA: TGTGCCAGCAGTTTTCGACTAGCCGGGGAGCAGTACTTC. The encoded protein is CASSFRLAGEQYF.